This T cell receptor (beta chain) appears in the sequencing data of a study of vaccination and CD4 T cells after COVID-19. Treatment specified: approximately 11-day PBMC culture with coronavirus spike peptide pools or control peptides (ViraFEST assay). Concerning this clonotype: The antigen is not known.

This CDR3 contains 14 residues. Germline assignment: CDR1 DFQATT and CDR2 SNEGSKA (reference sequence). The ends were cut back, 6 bases at V and 3 bases at J, with 14 bases in the middle. The Oncomine TCR Beta short-read assay was applied to DNA of cultured CD4+ T cells. One entry per CDR3 protein, called by TCRdb with MiXCR from the PCR reads. Here the sample spans tens of thousands of distinct CDR3 sequences, about three fifths being singletons. Material: CD4+ T cells from blood, cultured in vitro. This chain joins TRBV20-1 and TRBJ1-4, with D perhaps TRBD1 (5 bases). The clonotype comes from a human donor who had recovered from COVID-19. The CDR3 here is CSAQARVANEKLFF. Here the CDR3 DNA reads TGCAGTGCCCAGGCCAGGGTGGCTAATGAAAAACTGTTTTTT.